This note documents a single T cell receptor (beta chain) sequence. Its antigen remains unidentified. The sample is drawn from a study of shared clonotypes between healthy human individuals. Study summary: Each donor had three CD4 naive, three CD4 memory, two CD8 naive and one CD8 memory plate. General study results and limits: Sorted-subset sequencing was shown by rarefaction to be incomplete despite large depth. Blood was the sole source, and tissue repertoires probably differ. Generally, estimated richness proved larger in naive subsets than it did in memory subsets.

Assay: immunoSEQ multiplex PCR; the TCRdb copy retains only in-frame clones and omits some. The sample holds about 1 million clones, around 74% seen once. V was clipped by 0 bases and J by 7 bases, with 10 bases between them. This CDR3 region has 13 residues. Per germline, CDR1 LNHDA and CDR2 SQIVND (reference sequence). This receptor was obtained from a young man in good health. J is TRBJ2-7 and V is TRBV19, with D unresolved. The sequenced sample consisted of memory CD4+ T cells sorted from blood. Subset specified: CD45RA-negative fraction. DNA of the CDR3: TGTGCCAGTAGTATAGATAGGGTTGGGGAGCAGTACTTC. This translates into CASSIDRVGEQYF.